This T cell receptor (beta chain) stems from a study of beta chain features in type 1 diabetes. Notes on the study in general: All four CD4+ subsets from Type 1 diabetes patients carried moderately but significantly shorter TCRB CDR3s.

Germline-derived CDR1 and CDR2 are SGDLS and YYNGEE. The CDR3 is made up of 16 amino acids. J gave up 4 bases and V 4 bases, and 10 bases lay outside the gene matches. CD4+ cells of the naive, central memory, regulatory and stem cell-like memory types were sorted via CD45RO/CCR7/CD25/CD127/CD95/CD27. Sorting produced populations that all topped 98% purity. Remarks on this clone: What it binds is unknown.

All of the isolated RNA was reverse transcribed, so expressed TCRB transcripts were sequenced. Some clones are missing from TCRdb's copy, which holds only in-frame ones; the method was immunoSEQ multiplex PCR. Among almost 350,000 clones listed, 8% were seen once. The sample was central memory CD4+ T cells from blood. The chain links TRBV9 to TRBJ2-2, with 7 nucleotides matching TRBD2. The receptor was derived from a woman aged 18-30 years in good health. This CDR3 is CASSSVVLATTGELFF. CDR3 bases: TGTGCCAGCAGCTCCGTGGTACTAGCGACCACCGGGGAGCTGTTTTTT.